The 25 T cell receptor beta chains below all came from one sample that was sequenced in a study of T-cell reconstitution after alpha-beta-depleted transplantation in children. Unique molecular identifiers were used to barcode this TCRbeta library. TCRdb fed the PCR reads into MiXCR, producing one record per CDR3 protein. The sample holds about 200,000 distinct CDR3 sequences, under 8.5% seen once. Specimen: PBMCs, mostly from graft donor cells, collected 360 days after TCRalphabeta/CD19-depleted stem cell transplant. These receptors were collected from a male patient aged 2-15 years who had a stem cell transplant for acute myeloid leukemia, so the T cells may come from the graft donor.

In its sample, this clonotype was seen many times. The chain joins TRBV15 to TRBJ2-4; the match to TRBD1 covers 7 bases. Per germline, CDR1 LNHNV and CDR2 YYDKDF (reference sequence). V shed 2 bases and J 6 bases; nucleotides not matched to a gene: 7. This CDR3 has 15 residues. This CDR3 is CATSRIDRDLNIQYF. In DNA form, the CDR3 reads TGTGCCACCAGCAGAATAGACAGGGATCTAAACATTCAGTACTTC.

The V call is TRBV7-9, the J call TRBJ1-2; 9 bases map to TRBD1. The V segment lost 4 bases and the J segment 4 bases; nucleotides outside the gene matches: 7. The CDR3 has 15 amino acids. The germline V gene has CDR1 SEHNR and CDR2 FQNEAQ (reference sequence). Here the CDR3 reads CASSWEGDRVYGYTF. The CDR3 nucleotides are TGTGCCAGCAGCTGGGAAGGGGACAGGGTCTATGGCTACACCTTC.

This clonotype was recorded many times. The rearrangement uses TRBV11-2 and TRBJ1-1; the D is unclear. This CDR3 contains 18 residues. Germline V gene lookup returns CDR1 SGHAT and CDR2 FQNNGV. V was shortened by 0 bases and J by 3 bases, with 20 bases between the two germline ends. The DNA for the CDR3 is TGTGCCAGCAGCTTAGATTGGGTTCGGGGTAGAACGGACACTGAAGCTTTCTTT. Protein: CASSLDWVRGRTDTEAFF.

This clonotype was seen more than once but under ten times. V and J are TRBV12-3 or TRBV12-4 and TRBJ2-3; 8 nucleotides agree with TRBD2. The ends lost 9 bases at V and 4 bases at J; junction bases unmatched: 12. The CDR3 covers 15 residues. For the CDR3, the DNA is TGTGCCAGTCGGCGAAGCGGGAGACGTGCAGATACGCAGTATTTT. This sequence encodes CASRRSGRRADTQYF.

This clonotype was seen a few times. The chain recombines TRBV5-4 with TRBJ2-7; D ambiguous. Trimming pared 0 bases from V and 1 base from J, leaving 5 bases between. The CDR3 spans 13 residues. Germline CDR1 and CDR2: SGHNT and YYREEE (reference sequence). CDR3 in DNA: TGTGCCAGCAGCTTGGATAAGTCCTACGAGCAGTACGTC. Encoded protein: CASSLDKSYEQYV.

This clonotype showed up many times. As DNA, the CDR3 is TGCAGCGTTGAAGACTCGACAGGGAGGGCCTACGAGCAGTACTTC. Residues: CSVEDSTGRAYEQYF. This sequence joins TRBV29-1 and TRBJ2-7, with D possibly called TRBD1 or TRBD2 (7 bases each). V was clipped by 0 bases and J by 2 bases, with 14 bases between them. Per germline, CDR1 SQVTM and CDR2 ANQGSEA. The CDR3 spans 15 residues.

Many counts were recorded for this clonotype. The V gene is TRBV29-1, the J gene TRBJ1-1; 7 bases are a match to TRBD1. The CDR3 loop spans 13 amino acids. Germline V gives CDR1 SQVTM, CDR2 ANQGSEA. The V segment lost 6 bases and the J segment 4 bases; nucleotides outside the gene matches: 8. CDR3 nucleotides: TGCAGCGTACGGGACAGCTATCGCACTGAAGCTTTCTTT. Translating gives CSVRDSYRTEAFF.

The chain uses TRBV7-8 and TRBJ2-7; 7 bases match TRBD2. The V gene's germline CDR1 is SGHVS and CDR2 FQNEAQ. The CDR3 is 18 residues long. Trimming at V came to 1 base and at J to 7 bases, leaving 19 bases not matched to a gene. CDR3 coding DNA: TGTGCCAGCAGCTTAGTCCCAGGGAGGGCAGGGACTACGGTGGAGCAGTACGTC. Encoded protein: CASSLVPGRAGTTVEQYV.

This clonotype came up a few times. The chain links TRBV7-6 to TRBJ2-1; TRBD1 matches at 11 bases. The CDR3 consists of 19 residues. The V gene's germline CDR1 is SGHVS and CDR2 FNYEAQ. The J segment lost 8 bases and the V segment lost 4 bases, leaving 19 bases of the junction unmatched. The CDR3 loop reads CASSSPSIRGTGGGDEQFF. DNA of the CDR3: TGTGCCAGCAGCTCCCCATCCATCAGGGGGACAGGGGGTGGGGATGAGCAGTTCTTC.

This clonotype was observed at least ten times. This chain joins TRBV7-6 and TRBJ2-1; 9 bases align to TRBD1. Germline CDR1 SGHVS, CDR2 FNYEAQ. The CDR3 consists of 14 residues. Germline trimming cut 5 bases from V and 6 bases from J; bases unmatched to any gene: 5. This chain's CDR3 is CASSEWTGVNEQFF. CDR3 nucleotides: TGTGCCAGCAGCGAGTGGACAGGGGTCAATGAGCAGTTCTTC.

This clonotype was picked up many times. In nucleotides, the CDR3 is TGTGCCAGCAGTTTTGCAGCGGGAGGACTCATTCAGTACTTC. Protein sequence: CASSFAAGGLIQYF. The chain links TRBV12-3 or TRBV12-4 to TRBJ2-4; 9 bases line up with TRBD2. This CDR3 has 14 residues. Trimming removed 3 bases from V and 9 bases from J; junction bases left unmatched: 6.

The chain recombines TRBV19 with TRBJ1-2; no definite D call. The CDR3 contains 15 residues. Germline CDR1 and CDR2: LNHDA and SQIVND (reference sequence). Trimming cost V 5 bases and J 5 bases, with 18 bases left between them. This chain's CDR3 is CASSSSTFSTYGYTF. The CDR3 DNA follows: TGTGCCAGTAGTTCATCGACCTTCTCCACTTATGGCTACACCTTC.

The chain joins TRBV7-8 to TRBJ2-1; the D gene is possibly TRBD2 (6 bases). Trimming removed 1 base from V and 6 bases from J, with 13 bases in between. This CDR3 contains 15 residues. CDR1 and CDR2 (germline): SGHVS, FQNEAQ. Written as DNA, the CDR3 is TGTGCCAGCAGCTTAGATGGCGGGGCTCCCAATGAGCAGTTCTTC. Its translation is CASSLDGGAPNEQFF. The whole variable domain, filled in from reference TRBV7-8 and TRBJ2-1, reads GAGVSQSPRYKVAKRGQDVALRCDPISGHVSLFWYQQALGQGPEFLTYFQNEAQLDKSGLPSDRFFAERPEGSVSTLKIQRTQQEDSAVYLCASSLDGGAPNEQFFGPGTRLTVL.

This clonotype showed up just a few times. V gene TRBV6-5 combines with J gene TRBJ1-5, with TRBD1 matching 8 bases. The CDR3 is 12 amino acids. Per germline, CDR1 MNHEY and CDR2 SVGAGI. After removal of 2 bases from V and 9 bases from J, the junction contained 0 bases not matched to a gene. DNA of the CDR3: TGTGCCAGCAGTTACGGGACAGGGCCCCAGCATTTT. This translates into CASSYGTGPQHF.

This clonotype was seen repeatedly, ten times or more. The J gene is TRBJ2-1, the V gene TRBV12-3 or TRBV12-4, with D possibly being TRBD1 or TRBD2 (5 bases each). The CDR3 covers 12 residues. Trimming pared 4 bases from V and 10 bases from J, leaving 11 bases between. CDR3 sequence reads: CASSWGSGEQFF. The CDR3 nucleotides read TGTGCCAGCAGTTGGGGGTCGGGGGAGCAGTTCTTC.

The chain carries TRBV7-2 and TRBJ1-2; no firm D call. Germline loops: CDR1 SGHTA, CDR2 FQGNSA. V was trimmed by 2 bases and J by 6 bases, leaving 10 bases between them. This CDR3 spans 13 amino acids. CDR3 nucleotide sequence: TGTGCCAGCAGCTTACAGTCTCTAGATGGCTACACCTTC. This sequence encodes CASSLQSLDGYTF.

This sequence joins TRBV12-3 or TRBV12-4 and TRBJ2-5; TRBD2 aligns across 8 bases. This CDR3 is 13 amino acids long. The V gene end was trimmed by 7 bases and the J gene end by 7 bases; junction bases not matched to a gene: 8. The CDR3: CASMGLVLGTQYF. CDR3 nucleotide sequence: TGTGCCAGCATGGGACTAGTTCTGGGGACCCAGTACTTC.

This clonotype appeared many times. V gene TRBV12-3 or TRBV12-4 combines with J gene TRBJ2-3, with D unresolved. The CDR3 runs 16 residues. V lost 3 bases, J lost 5 bases, and 18 bases lay in between. The CDR3 loop is CASSFPPGSGRDTQYF. The CDR3 DNA follows: TGTGCCAGCAGTTTCCCCCCGGGTTCCGGCAGAGATACGCAGTATTTT.

This clonotype has at least ten counts. CDR3 amino acids: CSVELPSGYSYEQYF. The CDR3 coding sequence is TGCAGCGTTGAGCTGCCTAGCGGGTACTCCTACGAGCAGTACTTC. The chain recombines TRBV29-1 with TRBJ2-7, with 8 bases that match TRBD2. After removal of 3 bases from V and 0 bases from J, the junction contained 7 bases not matched to a gene. This CDR3 has 15 residues. Germline V gives CDR1 SQVTM, CDR2 ANQGSEA.

This clonotype was picked up a small number of times. This chain connects TRBV12-3 or TRBV12-4 to TRBJ2-1, with 9 bases lining up with TRBD2. The CDR3 totals 17 residues. V was pared by 5 bases and J by 5 bases, with 13 bases of the junction left unmatched. DNA of the CDR3: TGTGCCAGCAGTCCCGAGGTGAGCGCGGGGGGGGACAATGAGCAGTTCTTC. Its translation: CASSPEVSAGGDNEQFF.

Comments on this clonotype: This may come from a read error, since a much larger clone is one base off. The missing conserved phenylalanine or tryptophan at the end of this CDR3 makes a read error likely. The chain links TRBV6-2 or TRBV6-3 to TRBJ1-1; a possible D gene is TRBD1 (6 bases). The V end lost 6 bases, the J end lost 11 bases, and 16 bases lay between the germline ends. Germline loops: CDR1 MNHEY, CDR2 SVGEGT. This CDR3 contains 12 residues. The chain's CDR3 is CASRPGGASAFY. The CDR3 bases are TGTGCCAGCAGGCCTGGGGGCGCATCTGCTTTCTAT.

The table lists this clonotype with a few counts. This rearrangement joins TRBV20-1 to TRBJ2-2; 8 bases align to TRBD1. The CDR3 length is 16 residues. Germline V gene sequence: CDR1 DFQATT, CDR2 SNEGSKA (reference sequence). Trimming cost V 6 bases and J 2 bases; bases outside gene matches: 11. The CDR3 DNA reads as TGCAGTGCCTCACCGGACAGGGCGAGAAACACCGGGGAGCTGTTTTTT. This gives the protein CSASPDRARNTGELFF.

The rearrangement uses TRBV29-1 and TRBJ2-3; D may be TRBD2 (6 bases). The CDR3 loop spans 13 amino acids. Trimming left V 8 bases short and J 3 bases short, with 15 bases between. CDR1 SQVTM and CDR2 ANQGSEA come from the germline V gene. CDR3 nucleotide sequence: TGCAGCTCCGAGGGAGGCCTAACAGATACGCAGTATTTT. Its protein is CSSEGGLTDTQYF.

This clonotype has ten or more counts. V gene TRBV20-1 combines with J gene TRBJ1-1; the match to TRBD1 covers 7 bases. Trimming removed 6 bases from V and 1 base from J; junction bases left unmatched: 8. The CDR3 consists of 14 residues. Germline V gene sequence: CDR1 DFQATT, CDR2 SNEGSKA (reference sequence). Here the CDR3 reads CSAGGTASNTEAFF. For the CDR3, the DNA is TGCAGTGCGGGGGGGACAGCCTCGAACACTGAAGCTTTCTTT.

This sequence joins TRBV11-3 and TRBJ1-1; 7 bases fit TRBD1. J lost 5 bases, V lost 0 bases, and 9 bases had no gene match. Germline loops: CDR1 SGHNT, CDR2 YENEEA. This CDR3 contains 16 residues. The CDR3 coding sequence is TGTGCCAGCAGCTTAGATTCCGGGACAGTTACAACTGAAGCTTTCTTT. Translation: CASSLDSGTVTTEAFF.